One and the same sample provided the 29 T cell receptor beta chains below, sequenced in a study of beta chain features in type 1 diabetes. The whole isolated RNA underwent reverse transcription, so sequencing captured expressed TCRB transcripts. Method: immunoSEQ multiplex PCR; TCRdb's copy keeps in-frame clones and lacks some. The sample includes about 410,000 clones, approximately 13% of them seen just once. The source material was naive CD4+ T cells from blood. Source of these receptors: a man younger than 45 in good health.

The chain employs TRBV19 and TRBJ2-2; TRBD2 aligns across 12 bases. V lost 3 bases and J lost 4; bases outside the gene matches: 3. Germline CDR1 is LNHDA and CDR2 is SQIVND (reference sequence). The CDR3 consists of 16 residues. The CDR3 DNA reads TGTGCCAGTAGTATCAGACTAGCGGGAGCCACCGGGGAGCTGTTTTTT. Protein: CASSIRLAGATGELFF.

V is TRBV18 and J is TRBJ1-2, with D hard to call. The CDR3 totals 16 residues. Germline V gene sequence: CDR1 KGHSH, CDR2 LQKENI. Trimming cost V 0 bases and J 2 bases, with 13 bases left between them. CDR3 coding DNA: TGTGCCAGCTCACCACCGAATCCGACTCTAAACTATGGCTACACCTTC. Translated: CASSPPNPTLNYGYTF.

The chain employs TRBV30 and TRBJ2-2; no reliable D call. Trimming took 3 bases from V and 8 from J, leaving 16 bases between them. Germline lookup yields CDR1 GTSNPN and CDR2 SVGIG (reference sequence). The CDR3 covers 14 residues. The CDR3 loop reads CAWSDWAWSGELFF. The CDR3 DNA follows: TGTGCCTGGAGCGACTGGGCCTGGTCAGGGGAGCTGTTTTTT. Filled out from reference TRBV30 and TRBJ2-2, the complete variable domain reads SQTIHQWPATLVQPVGSPLSLECTVEGTSNPNLYWYRQAAGRGLQLLFYSVGIGQISSEVPQNLSASRPQDRQFILSSKKLLLSDSGFYLCAWSDWAWSGELFFGEGSRLTVL.

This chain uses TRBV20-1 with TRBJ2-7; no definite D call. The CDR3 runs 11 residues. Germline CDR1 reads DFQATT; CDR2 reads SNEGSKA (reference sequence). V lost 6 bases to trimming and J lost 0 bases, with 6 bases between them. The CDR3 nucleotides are TGCAGTGCGGTGAGCTCCTACGAGCAGTACGTC. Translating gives CSAVSSYEQYV.

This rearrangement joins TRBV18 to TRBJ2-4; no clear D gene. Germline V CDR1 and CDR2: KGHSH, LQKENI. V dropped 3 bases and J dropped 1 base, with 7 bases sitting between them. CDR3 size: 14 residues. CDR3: CASSPLAAKNIQYF. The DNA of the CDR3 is TGTGCCAGCTCACCGCTGGCGGCCAAAAACATTCAGTACTTC. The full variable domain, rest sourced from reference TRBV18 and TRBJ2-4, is NAGVMQNPRHLVRRRGQEARLRCSPMKGHSHVYWYRQLPEEGLKFMVYLQKENIIDESGMPKERFSAEFPKEGPSILRIQQVVRGDSAAYFCASSPLAAKNIQYFGAGTRLSVL.

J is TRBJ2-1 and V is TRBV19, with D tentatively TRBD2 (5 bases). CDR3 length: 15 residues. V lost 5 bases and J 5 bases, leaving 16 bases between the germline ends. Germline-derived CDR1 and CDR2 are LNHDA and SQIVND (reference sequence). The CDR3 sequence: CASSLSGPRHNEQFF. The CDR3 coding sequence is TGTGCCAGTAGTCTGAGCGGCCCGAGGCACAATGAGCAGTTCTTC.

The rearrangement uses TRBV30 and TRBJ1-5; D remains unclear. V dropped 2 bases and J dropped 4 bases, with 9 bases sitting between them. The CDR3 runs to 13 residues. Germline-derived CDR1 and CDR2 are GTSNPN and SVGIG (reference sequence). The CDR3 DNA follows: TGTGCCTGGAGTCTCCAGCAGAATCAGCCCCAGCATTTT. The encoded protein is CAWSLQQNQPQHF. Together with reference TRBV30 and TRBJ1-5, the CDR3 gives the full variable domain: SQTIHQWPATLVQPVGSPLSLECTVEGTSNPNLYWYRQAAGRGLQLLFYSVGIGQISSEVPQNLSASRPQDRQFILSSKKLLLSDSGFYLCAWSLQQNQPQHFGDGTRLSIL.

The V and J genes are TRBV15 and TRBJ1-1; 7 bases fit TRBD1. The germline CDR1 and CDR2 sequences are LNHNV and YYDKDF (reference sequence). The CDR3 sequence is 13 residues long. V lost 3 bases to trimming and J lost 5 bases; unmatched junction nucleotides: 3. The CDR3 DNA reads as TGTGCCACCAGCAGGGCAGGGGGTACTGAAGCTTTCTTT. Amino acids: CATSRAGGTEAFF.

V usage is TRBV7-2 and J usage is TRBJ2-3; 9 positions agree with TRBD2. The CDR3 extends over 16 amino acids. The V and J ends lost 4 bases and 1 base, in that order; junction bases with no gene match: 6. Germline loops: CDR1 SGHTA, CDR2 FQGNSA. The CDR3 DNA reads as TGTGCCAGCAGCTACTCCTTAGCGGGGGGCACAGATACGCAGTATTTT. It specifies CASSYSLAGGTDTQYF.

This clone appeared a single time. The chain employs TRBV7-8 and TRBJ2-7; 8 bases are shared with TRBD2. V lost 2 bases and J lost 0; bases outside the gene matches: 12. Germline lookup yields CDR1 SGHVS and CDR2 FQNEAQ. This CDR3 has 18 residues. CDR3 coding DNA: TGTGCCAGCAGCTTACAAGGAATAGCGGGGCTTAGCTCCTACGAGCAGTACGTC. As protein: CASSLQGIAGLSSYEQYV.

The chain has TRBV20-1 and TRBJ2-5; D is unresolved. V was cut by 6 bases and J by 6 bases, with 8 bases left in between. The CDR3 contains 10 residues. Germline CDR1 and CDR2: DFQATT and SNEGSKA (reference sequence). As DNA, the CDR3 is TGCAGTGCGTGGGCCCAGACCCAGTACTTC. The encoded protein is CSAWAQTQYF.

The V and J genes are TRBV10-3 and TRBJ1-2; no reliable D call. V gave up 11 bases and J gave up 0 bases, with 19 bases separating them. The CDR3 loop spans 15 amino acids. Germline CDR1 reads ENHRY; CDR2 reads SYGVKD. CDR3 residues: CASSTTVTTNYGYTF. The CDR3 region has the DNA TGTGCCTCCAGTACTACAGTTACCACTAACTATGGCTACACCTTC.

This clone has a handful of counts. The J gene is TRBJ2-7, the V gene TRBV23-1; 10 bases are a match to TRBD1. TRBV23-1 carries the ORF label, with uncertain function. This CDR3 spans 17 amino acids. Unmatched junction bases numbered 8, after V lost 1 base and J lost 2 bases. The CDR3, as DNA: TGCGCCAGCAGTCAATTCCTAGGGGGACAGGGGACCTACGAGCAGTACTTC. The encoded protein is CASSQFLGGQGTYEQYF.

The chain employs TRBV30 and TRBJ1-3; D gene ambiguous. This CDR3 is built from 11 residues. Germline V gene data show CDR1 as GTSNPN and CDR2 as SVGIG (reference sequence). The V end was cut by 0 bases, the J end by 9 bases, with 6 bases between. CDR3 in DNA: TGTGCCTGGAGTGTACAGCTCACCATATATTTT. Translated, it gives CAWSVQLTIYF.

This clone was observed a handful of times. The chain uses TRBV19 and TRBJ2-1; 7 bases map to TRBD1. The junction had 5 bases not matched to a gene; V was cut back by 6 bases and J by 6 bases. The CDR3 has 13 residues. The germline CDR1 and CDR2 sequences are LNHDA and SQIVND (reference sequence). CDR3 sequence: CASRGTEANEQFF. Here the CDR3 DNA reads TGTGCCAGTAGGGGGACAGAGGCCAATGAGCAGTTCTTC.

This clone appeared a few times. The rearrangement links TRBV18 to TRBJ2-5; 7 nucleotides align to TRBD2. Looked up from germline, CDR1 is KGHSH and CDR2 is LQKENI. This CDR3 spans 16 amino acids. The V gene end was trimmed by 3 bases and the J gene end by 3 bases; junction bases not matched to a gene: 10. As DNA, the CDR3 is TGTGCCAGCTCACCTTTCATGCCACGGGGGGAAGAGACCCAGTACTTC. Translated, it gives CASSPFMPRGEETQYF.

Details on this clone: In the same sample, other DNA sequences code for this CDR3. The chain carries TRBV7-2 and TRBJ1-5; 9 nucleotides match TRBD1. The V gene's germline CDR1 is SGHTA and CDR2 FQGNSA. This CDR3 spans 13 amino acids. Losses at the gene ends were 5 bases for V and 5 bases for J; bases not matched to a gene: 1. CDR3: CASSRQGDQPQHF. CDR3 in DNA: TGTGCCAGCAGCCGACAGGGGGATCAGCCCCAGCATTTT.

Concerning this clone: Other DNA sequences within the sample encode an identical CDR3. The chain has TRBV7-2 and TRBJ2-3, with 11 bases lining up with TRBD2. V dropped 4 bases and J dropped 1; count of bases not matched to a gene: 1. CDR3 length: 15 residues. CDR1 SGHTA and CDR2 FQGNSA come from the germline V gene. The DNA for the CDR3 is TGTGCCAGCAGCTCGGGACTAGCGGGCACAGATACGCAGTATTTT. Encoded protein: CASSSGLAGTDTQYF.

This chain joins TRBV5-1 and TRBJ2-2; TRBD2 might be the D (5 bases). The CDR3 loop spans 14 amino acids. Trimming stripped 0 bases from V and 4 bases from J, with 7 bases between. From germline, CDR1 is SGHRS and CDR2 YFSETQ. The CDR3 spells CASSLGGSTGELFF. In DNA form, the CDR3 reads TGCGCCAGCAGCTTGGGAGGGAGCACCGGGGAGCTGTTTTTT.

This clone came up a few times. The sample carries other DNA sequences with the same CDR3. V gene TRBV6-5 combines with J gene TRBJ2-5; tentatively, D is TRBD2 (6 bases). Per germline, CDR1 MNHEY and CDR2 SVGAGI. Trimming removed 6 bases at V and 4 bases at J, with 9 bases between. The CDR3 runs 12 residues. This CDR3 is CASSRLGETQYF. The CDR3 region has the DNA TGTGCCAGCAGCCGACTAGGAGAGACCCAGTACTTC.

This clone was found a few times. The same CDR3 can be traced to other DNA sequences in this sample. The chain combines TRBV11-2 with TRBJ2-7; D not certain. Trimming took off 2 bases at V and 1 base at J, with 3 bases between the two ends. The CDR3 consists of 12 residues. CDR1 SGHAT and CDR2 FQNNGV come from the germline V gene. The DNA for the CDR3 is TGTGCCAGCAGCTTATCTTCCTACGAGCAGTACTTC. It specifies CASSLSSYEQYF.

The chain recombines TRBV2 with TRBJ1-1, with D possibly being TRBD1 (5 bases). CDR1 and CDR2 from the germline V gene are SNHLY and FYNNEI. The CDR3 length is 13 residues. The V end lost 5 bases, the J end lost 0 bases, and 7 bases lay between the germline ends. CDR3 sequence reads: CASSTDMNTEAFF. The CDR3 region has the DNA TGTGCCAGCAGTACGGACATGAACACTGAAGCTTTCTTT.

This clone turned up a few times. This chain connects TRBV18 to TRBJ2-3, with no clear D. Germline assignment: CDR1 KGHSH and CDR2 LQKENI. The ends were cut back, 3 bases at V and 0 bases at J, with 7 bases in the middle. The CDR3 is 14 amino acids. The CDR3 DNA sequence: TGTGCCAGCTCACCGCCGTTGAGCACAGATACGCAGTATTTT. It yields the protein CASSPPLSTDTQYF.

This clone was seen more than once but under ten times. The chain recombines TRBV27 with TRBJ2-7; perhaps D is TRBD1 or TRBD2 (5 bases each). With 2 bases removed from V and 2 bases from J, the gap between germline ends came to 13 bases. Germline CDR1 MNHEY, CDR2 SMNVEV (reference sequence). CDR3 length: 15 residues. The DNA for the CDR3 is TGTGCCAGCAGTTTAGCTCCGGGGACCACCTACGAGCAGTACTTC. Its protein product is CASSLAPGTTYEQYF.

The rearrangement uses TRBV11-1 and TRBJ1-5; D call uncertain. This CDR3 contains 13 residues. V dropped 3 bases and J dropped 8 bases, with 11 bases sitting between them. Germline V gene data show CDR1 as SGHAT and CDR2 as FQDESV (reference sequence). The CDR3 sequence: CASSFSVVEPQHF. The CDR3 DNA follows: TGTGCCAGCAGCTTTTCGGTTGTGGAGCCCCAGCATTTT.

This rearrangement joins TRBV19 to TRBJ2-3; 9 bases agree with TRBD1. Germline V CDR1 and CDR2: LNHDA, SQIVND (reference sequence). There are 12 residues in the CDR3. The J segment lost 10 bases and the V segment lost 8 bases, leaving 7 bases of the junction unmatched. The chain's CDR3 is CASQKTGGPQYF. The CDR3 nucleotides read TGTGCCAGTCAAAAGACAGGGGGACCGCAGTATTTT. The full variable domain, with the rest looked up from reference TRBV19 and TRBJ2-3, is DGGITQSPKYLFRKEGQNVTLSCEQNLNHDAMYWYRQDPGQGLRLIYYSQIVNDFQKGDIAEGYSVSREKKESFPLTVTSAQKNPTAFYLCASQKTGGPQYFGPGTRLTVL.

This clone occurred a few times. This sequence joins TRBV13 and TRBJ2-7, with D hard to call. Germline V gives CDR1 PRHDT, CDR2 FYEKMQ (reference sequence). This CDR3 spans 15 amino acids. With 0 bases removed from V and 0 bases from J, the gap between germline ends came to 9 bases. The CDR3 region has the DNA TGTGCCAGCAGCTTAGGCCTTGAGAACTCCTACGAGCAGTACTTC. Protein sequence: CASSLGLENSYEQYF.

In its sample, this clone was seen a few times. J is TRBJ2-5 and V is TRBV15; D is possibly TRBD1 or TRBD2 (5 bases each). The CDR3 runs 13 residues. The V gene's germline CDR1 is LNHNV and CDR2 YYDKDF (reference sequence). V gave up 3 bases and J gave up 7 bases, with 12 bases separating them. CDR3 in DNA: TGTGCCACCAGCAGCGAGTTGAGGGGGACCCAGTACTTC. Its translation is CATSSELRGTQYF. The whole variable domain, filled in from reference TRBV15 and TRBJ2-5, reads DAMVIQNPRYQVTQFGKPVTLSCSQTLNHNVMYWYQQKSSQAPKLLFHYYDKDFNNEADTPDNFQSRRPNTSFCFLDIRSPGLGDTAMYLCATSSELRGTQYFGPGTRLLVL.

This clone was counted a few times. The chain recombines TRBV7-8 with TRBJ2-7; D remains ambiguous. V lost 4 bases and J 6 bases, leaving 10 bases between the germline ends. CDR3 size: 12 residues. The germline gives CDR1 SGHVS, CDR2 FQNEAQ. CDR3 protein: CASSSNTFEQYF. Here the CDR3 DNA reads TGTGCCAGCAGCTCCAATACATTCGAGCAGTACTTC. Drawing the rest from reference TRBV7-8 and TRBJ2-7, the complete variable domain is GAGVSQSPRYKVAKRGQDVALRCDPISGHVSLFWYQQALGQGPEFLTYFQNEAQLDKSGLPSDRFFAERPEGSVSTLKIQRTQQEDSAVYLCASSSNTFEQYFGPGTRLTVT.